This is a list of T cell receptor beta chains from one sample in a study of cytomegalovirus exposure and HLA in healthy donors. The method was immunoSEQ multiplex PCR; TCRdb's version includes in-frame clones alone and lacks a portion of them. The repertoire holds 190,000 or so clones, roughly 80% seen once, with approximately 2.9% in the top ten. Sequencing was carried out using PBMCs. The origin of the receptors is a woman aged 18-35 years in good health and CMV-seropositive. The conserved cysteine and the conserved F or W are not part of the CDR3 here. Rows give clone size only sometimes, using once, few, many, or a class for an expanded clone.

clone_size: -; j_call: TRBJ1-5; v_call: TRBV10-1; cdr3_aa: ASTILTGKRRIKPQH
clone_size: -; j_call: TRBJ2-1; v_call: TRBV5-1; cdr3_aa: ASSLVGTSIYEQF
clone_size: -; j_call: TRBJ2-1; v_call: TRBV4-3; cdr3_aa: ASSLSGNEQF
clone_size: -; j_call: TRBJ1-1; v_call: TRBV9; cdr3_aa: ASSVVEQGAF
clone_size: -; j_call: TRBJ1-6; v_call: TRBV27; cdr3_aa: ASSLPPGSYNSPLH
clone_size: few; j_call: TRBJ2-7; v_call: TRBV4-1; cdr3_aa: ASSQDLYAYYEQY
clone_size: -; j_call: TRBJ2-1; v_call: TRBV4-2; cdr3_aa: ASSQLANEQF
clone_size: -; j_call: TRBJ2-5; v_call: TRBV2; cdr3_aa: ASSLPAGGPETQY
clone_size: -; j_call: TRBJ1-2; v_call: TRBV6-1; cdr3_aa: ASSDVGDRAYGYT
clone_size: -; j_call: TRBJ1-2; v_call: TRBV2; cdr3_aa: ASSAKLGGSGGYT
clone_size: -; j_call: TRBJ1-3; v_call: TRBV18; cdr3_aa: ASSSGGLAGNTIY
clone_size: -; j_call: TRBJ2-3; v_call: TRBV11-2; cdr3_aa: ASSLAGTGVPDTQY
clone_size: -; j_call: TRBJ2-5; v_call: TRBV7-7; cdr3_aa: ASSVDREETQY
clone_size: -; j_call: TRBJ2-5; v_call: TRBV5-1; cdr3_aa: ASRLTGYQETQY
clone_size: -; j_call: TRBJ2-5; v_call: TRBV5-6; cdr3_aa: ASSLAIAGWETQY
clone_size: -; j_call: TRBJ1-1; v_call: TRBV29-1; cdr3_aa: SVGTGTEAF
clone_size: -; j_call: TRBJ2-3; v_call: TRBV9; cdr3_aa: ASSPRDLRTDTQY
clone_size: -; j_call: TRBJ2-1; v_call: TRBV5-6; cdr3_aa: ASSFPTRDNEQF
clone_size: once; j_call: TRBJ1-2; v_call: TRBV5-1; cdr3_aa: ASSSGQLTNYGYT
clone_size: -; j_call: TRBJ1-2; v_call: TRBV9; cdr3_aa: ASSPDGGGGYT